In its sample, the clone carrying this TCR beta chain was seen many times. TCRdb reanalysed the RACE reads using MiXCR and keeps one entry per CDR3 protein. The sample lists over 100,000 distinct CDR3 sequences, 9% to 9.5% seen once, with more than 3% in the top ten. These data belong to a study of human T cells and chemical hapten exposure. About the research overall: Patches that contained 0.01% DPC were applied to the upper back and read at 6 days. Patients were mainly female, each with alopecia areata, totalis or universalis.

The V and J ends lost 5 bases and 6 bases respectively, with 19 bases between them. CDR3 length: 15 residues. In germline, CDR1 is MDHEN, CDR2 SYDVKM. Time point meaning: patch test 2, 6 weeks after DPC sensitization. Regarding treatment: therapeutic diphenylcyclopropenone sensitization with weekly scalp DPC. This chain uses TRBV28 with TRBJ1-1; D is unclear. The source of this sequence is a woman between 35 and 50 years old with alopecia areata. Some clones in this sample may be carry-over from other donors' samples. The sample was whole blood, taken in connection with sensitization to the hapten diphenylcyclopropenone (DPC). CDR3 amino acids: CASSLLIGLMAEAFF. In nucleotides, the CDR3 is TGTGCCAGCAGTCTCCTGATAGGCCTCATGGCTGAAGCTTTCTTT.